These T cell receptor beta chains were read from a single sample in a study of blood T cell repertoires in COVID-19. Libraries were prepared by immunoSEQ multiplex PCR; TCRdb keeps only in-frame clonotypes and omits some of them. Here the sample spans around 55,000 clones, 75% to 95% being singletons. The sample consisted of peripheral blood. These receptors were collected from a human donor with active COVID-19. The donor label of this sample is uncertain. The CDR3 runs from the conserved cysteine through the conserved F or W. The order of the fields is J gene, V gene, D gene, clone size, CDR3 protein, CDR3 DNA. The D gene is left open where the match is weak. The size entry is marked missing in some rows and otherwise reads once, few, many or a size class.

J: TRBJ2-6; V: TRBV19; D: TRBD1; size: .; CDR3: CASSTLRGFSGANVLTF; DNA: TGTGCCAGTAGTACTCTCAGGGGGTTCTCTGGGGCCAACGTCCTGACTTTC
J: TRBJ2-5; V: TRBV7-7; D: TRBD2; size: .; CDR3: CASSPSGPARGGTQYF; DNA: TGTGCTAGCAGCCCGTCGGGACCGGCGCGCGGGGGGACCCAGTACTTC
J: TRBJ1-1; V: TRBV6-5; D: .; size: .; CDR3: CASSPTGVNTEAFF; DNA: TGTGCCAGCAGTCCAACGGGGGTGAACACTGAAGCTTTCTTT
J: TRBJ2-3; V: TRBV3-1/TRBV3-2; D: TRBD2; size: .; CDR3: CASSQESGLVAGRSDTQYF; DNA: TGTGCCAGCAGCCAAGAATCGGGACTAGTCGCGGGAAGGTCAGATACGCAGTATTTT
J: TRBJ1-1; V: TRBV27; D: .; size: once; CDR3: CASSFRTQNTEAFF; DNA: TGTGCCAGCAGTTTCCGGACACAGAACACTGAAGCTTTCTTT
J: TRBJ2-1; V: TRBV9; D: TRBD1; size: once; CDR3: CASSVATGGVYNEQFF; DNA: TGTGCCAGCAGCGTAGCTACAGGGGGCGTGTACAATGAGCAGTTCTTC
J: TRBJ1-1; V: TRBV19; D: .; size: .; CDR3: CASSIGQGMNTEAFF; DNA: TGTGCCAGTAGTATAGGGCAGGGGATGAACACTGAAGCTTTCTTT
J: TRBJ1-4; V: TRBV6-4; D: .; size: .; CDR3: CASSDSGGAATNEKLFF; DNA: TGTGCCAGCAGTGACTCGGGCGGGGCGGCAACTAATGAAAAACTGTTTTTT
J: TRBJ2-7; V: TRBV28; D: TRBD2; size: .; CDR3: CASSLLAGGYYEQYF; DNA: TGTGCCAGCAGTTTACTAGCGGGAGGGTATTACGAGCAGTACTTC
J: TRBJ1-2; V: TRBV6-5; D: .; size: .; CDR3: CASSSHAGGYNYGYTF; DNA: TGTGCCAGCAGTTCCCATGCGGGGGGATACAACTATGGCTACACCTTC
J: TRBJ2-2; V: TRBV4-3; D: .; size: .; CDR3: CASSQAGAQVPTGELFF; DNA: TGCGCCAGCAGCCAAGCGGGAGCGCAGGTGCCCACCGGGGAGCTGTTTTTT
J: TRBJ1-5; V: TRBV3-1/TRBV3-2; D: TRBD1; size: .; CDR3: CASSQQGGQPQHF; DNA: TGTGCCAGCAGCCAACAGGGGGGTCAGCCCCAGCATTTT
J: TRBJ1-2; V: TRBV5-1; D: .; size: .; CDR3: CASSLIPLLGYTF; DNA: TGCGCCAGCAGCTTGATACCCCTCCTAGGCTACACCTTC
J: TRBJ2-1; V: TRBV11-2; D: .; size: .; CDR3: CASSSPQEGARWGGEQFF; DNA: TGTGCCAGCAGCTCCCCGCAGGAGGGGGCAAGATGGGGTGGTGAGCAGTTCTTC
J: TRBJ2-5; V: TRBV18; D: .; size: .; CDR3: CASSPGHQETQYF; DNA: TGTGCCAGCTCGCCGGGACACCAGGAGACCCAGTACTTC
J: TRBJ1-2; V: TRBV6-5; D: TRBD1; size: .; CDR3: CASSSGSRGYGYTF; DNA: TGTGCCAGCAGTAGCGGCAGCAGGGGGTATGGCTACACCTTC
J: TRBJ1-4; V: TRBV27; D: .; size: .; CDR3: CASSSPGKGGEKLFF; DNA: TGTGCCAGCAGTTCCCCAGGGAAAGGTGGTGAAAAACTGTTTTTT
J: TRBJ2-2; V: TRBV9; D: TRBD2; size: .; CDR3: CASSVVASGTGELFF; DNA: TGTGCCAGCAGCGTAGTAGCTAGCGGCACCGGGGAGCTGTTTTTT
J: TRBJ2-3; V: TRBV28; D: .; size: .; CDR3: CASSTPADTQYF; DNA: TGTGCCAGCAGTACGCCGGCAGATACGCAGTATTTT
J: TRBJ1-1; V: TRBV28; D: .; size: .; CDR3: CASSVQGGGNTEAFF; DNA: TGTGCCAGCAGTGTACAGGGTGGAGGGAACACTGAAGCTTTCTTT
J: TRBJ1-2; V: TRBV12-5; D: .; size: .; CDR3: CASGLVQGRGSYGYTF; DNA: TGTGCTAGTGGTTTGGTACAAGGCAGGGGTTCCTATGGCTACACCTTC
J: TRBJ2-1; V: TRBV9; D: TRBD2; size: .; CDR3: CASSADPLAGEYNEQFF; DNA: TGTGCCAGCAGCGCGGATCCCCTAGCGGGGGAGTACAATGAGCAGTTCTTC
J: TRBJ2-1; V: TRBV27; D: TRBD1; size: .; CDR3: CASSQLTTGWEQFF; DNA: TGTGCCAGCAGTCAATTAACGACAGGGTGGGAGCAGTTCTTC
J: TRBJ2-7; V: TRBV13; D: TRBD1; size: .; CDR3: CASSSGQLIYEQYF; DNA: TGTGCCAGCAGCTCGGGACAGCTGATCTACGAGCAGTACTTC
J: TRBJ1-2; V: TRBV19; D: TRBD1; size: .; CDR3: CASSSDRGRNYGYTF; DNA: TGTGCCAGTAGTTCAGACAGGGGACGGAACTATGGCTACACCTTC
J: TRBJ1-6; V: TRBV10-3; D: TRBD1; size: .; CDR3: CATNRDRDSPLHF; DNA: TGTGCCACCAACCGGGACAGGGATTCACCCCTCCACTTT
J: TRBJ2-3; V: TRBV6-4; D: TRBD1; size: .; CDR3: CASSDSSGGTDTQYF; DNA: TGTGCCAGCAGTGACTCATCAGGGGGAACAGATACGCAGTATTTT
J: TRBJ2-2; V: TRBV27; D: .; size: .; CDR3: CASSTLYAVGGELFF; DNA: TGTGCCAGCAGCACCCTCTACGCGGTCGGCGGGGAGCTGTTTTTT
J: TRBJ1-5; V: TRBV7-9; D: .; size: few; CDR3: CASSRDYSNQPQHF; DNA: TGTGCCAGCAGCCGGGACTATAGCAATCAGCCCCAGCATTTT
J: TRBJ2-1; V: TRBV18; D: .; size: .; CDR3: CASSPPSGGSYNEQFF; DNA: TGTGCCAGCTCACCACCGTCAGGAGGCTCCTACAATGAGCAGTTCTTC
J: TRBJ2-1; V: TRBV9; D: TRBD2; size: .; CDR3: CASSVGGSGIRGEQFF; DNA: TGTGCCAGCAGCGTAGGCGGTAGCGGGATAAGAGGTGAGCAGTTCTTC
J: TRBJ2-1; V: TRBV27; D: .; size: .; CDR3: CASSLSPAIYLYNEQFF; DNA: TGTGCCAGCAGTTTATCCCCCGCGATATACCTATACAATGAGCAGTTCTTC
J: TRBJ1-1; V: TRBV6-5; D: .; size: once; CDR3: CASSSLGLYTEAFF; DNA: TGTGCCAGCAGTTCCCTAGGACTCTACACTGAAGCTTTCTTT
J: TRBJ1-3; V: TRBV19; D: .; size: .; CDR3: CASSMDSYFSGNTIYF; DNA: TGTGCCAGTAGTATGGACAGCTATTTCTCTGGAAACACCATATATTTT
J: TRBJ1-2; V: TRBV2; D: TRBD1; size: .; CDR3: CASSEDGTGVIGGYTF; DNA: TGTGCCAGCAGTGAAGATGGGACAGGGGTGATCGGCGGCTACACCTTC
J: TRBJ1-2; V: TRBV6-5; D: .; size: .; CDR3: CASRPGTIYGYTF; DNA: TGTGCCAGCAGACCGGGGACTATCTATGGCTACACCTTC
J: TRBJ2-1; V: TRBV11-3; D: .; size: .; CDR3: CASTRGAHKLYNEQFF; DNA: TGTGCCAGCACCCGTGGGGCTCATAAACTTTACAATGAGCAGTTCTTC
J: TRBJ2-1; V: TRBV6-6; D: TRBD2; size: once; CDR3: CASSYSRGGEQFF; DNA: TGTGCCAGCAGTTACTCCCGGGGGGGTGAGCAGTTCTTC
J: TRBJ2-1; V: TRBV6-6; D: TRBD2; size: .; CDR3: CASSPRTSGGAIYNEQFF; DNA: TGTGCCAGCAGTCCTCGGACTAGCGGGGGGGCTATCTACAATGAGCAGTTCTTC
J: TRBJ2-7; V: TRBV7-2; D: TRBD1; size: once; CDR3: CASSFHPGQGPYEQYF; DNA: TGTGCCAGCAGCTTCCATCCGGGACAGGGACCCTACGAGCAGTACTTC